This entry lists 21 T cell receptor beta chains sequenced from one sample in a study of Ad26.COV2.S vaccination and SARS-CoV-2 variants. The treatment was: 15 to 20 received Ad26.COV2.S at low or high dose, single or two shots; about 5 received placebo; per-sample allocation not given. Sampling took place 63 days after the first vaccine or placebo injection. Produced via immunoSEQ multiplex PCR; TCRdb's table is partial and in-frame only. The table shows 430,000 or so clones, with 89% occurring only once. The sequences come from peripheral blood, collected in a trial of Ad26.COV2.S vaccine versus placebo. The source is a person between 18 and 65 years old who received the Ad26.COV2.S COVID-19 vaccine or a placebo.

The chain has TRBV24-1 and TRBJ2-1, with 11 bases lining up with TRBD2. Trimming cost V 1 base and J 3 bases; bases outside gene matches: 4. This CDR3 is 17 amino acids long. In germline, CDR1 is KGHDR, CDR2 SFDVKD. The CDR3 coding sequence is TGTGCCACCAGTGATTTACCAGGGACTAGCGGCTACAATGAGCAGTTCTTC. Translation: CATSDLPGTSGYNEQFF.

J is TRBJ2-5 and V is TRBV6-1; D not certain. This CDR3 comprises 12 residues. V dropped 2 bases and J dropped 10 bases, with 11 bases sitting between them. Germline V gives CDR1 MNHNS, CDR2 SASEGT. Written as DNA, the CDR3 is TGTGCCAGCAGTGAATTCTGGGAAAGCCAGTACTTC. This translates into CASSEFWESQYF.

This chain connects TRBV7-3 to TRBJ2-3; 14 bases map to TRBD2. Germline V gene sequence: CDR1 SGHTA, CDR2 FQGTGA. J was trimmed by 4 bases and V by 5 bases; bases with no gene match: 2. The CDR3 extends over 15 amino acids. This CDR3 reads CASSQTSGRADTQYF. CDR3 coding DNA: TGTGCCAGCAGCCAGACTAGCGGGAGGGCAGATACGCAGTATTTT.

CDR3 bases: TGTGCCAGCAGTCCCCAGCCCAACACTGAAGCTTTCTTT. Amino acids: CASSPQPNTEAFF. The chain couples TRBV3-1 (or the pseudogene TRBV3-2) to TRBJ1-1; D is unclear. The CDR3 runs 13 residues. The germline V gene encodes CDR1 LGHDT and CDR2 YNNKEL (reference sequence). V was shortened by 6 bases and J by 2 bases, with 10 bases between the two germline ends.

The J gene is TRBJ2-5, the V gene TRBV5-1; the match to TRBD2 covers 12 bases. This CDR3 contains 17 residues. The germline gives CDR1 SGHRS, CDR2 YFSETQ. After removal of 0 bases from V and 3 bases from J, the junction contained 6 bases not matched to a gene. The CDR3 sequence is CASSLGLASGGEETQYF. CDR3 bases: TGCGCCAGCAGCTTGGGTTTGGCTAGCGGGGGGGAAGAGACCCAGTACTTC.

V is TRBV5-1 and J is TRBJ1-5, with a weak D call TRBD1 (5 bases). The length of the CDR3 is 14 residues. V dropped 2 bases and J dropped 6 bases, with 12 bases sitting between them. Germline values: CDR1 SGHRS, CDR2 YFSETQ. The CDR3 DNA sequence: TGCGCCAGCAGCTTTGCGCAGGGCGGTCAGCCCCAGCATTTT. It is translated as CASSFAQGGQPQHF.

This sequence joins TRBV14 and TRBJ2-3; D might be TRBD1 or TRBD2, each matching 5 bases. The CDR3 covers 15 residues. Trimming took 4 bases from V and 2 from J, leaving 13 bases between them. The germline gives CDR1 SGHDN, CDR2 FVKESK. The CDR3 is CASSPGPFDTDTQYF. The CDR3 DNA reads as TGTGCCAGCAGCCCGGGACCGTTCGACACAGATACGCAGTATTTT.

This chain uses TRBV18 with TRBJ2-7, with D possibly matching TRBD1 (6 bases). Trimming left V 5 bases short and J 3 bases short, with 8 bases between. The CDR3 sequence is 12 residues long. The germline CDR1 and CDR2 sequences are KGHSH and LQKENI. Here the CDR3 DNA reads TGTGCCAGCTCAACGACAGGCTACGAGCAGTACGTC. Amino acid sequence: CASSTTGYEQYV.

This chain uses TRBV7-3 with TRBJ2-3; 8 bases agree with TRBD2. V lost 2 bases and J lost 5; bases outside the gene matches: 6. Per germline, CDR1 SGHTA and CDR2 FQGTGA. CDR3 length: 15 amino acids. This chain's CDR3 is CASSLAGTSQDTQYF. Here the CDR3 DNA reads TGTGCCAGCAGCTTAGCCGGGACTAGTCAAGATACGCAGTATTTT.

The chain joins TRBV4-1 to TRBJ2-1; TRBD2 matches 7 bases. This CDR3 region has 16 residues. In germline, CDR1 is MGHRA, CDR2 YSYEKL. Losses at the gene ends were 6 bases for V and 9 bases for J; bases not matched to a gene: 17. In nucleotides, the CDR3 is TGCGCCAGCAGACGCGGAACCCCGACTAGCCGAGGTGAGCAGTTCTTC. As protein: CASRRGTPTSRGEQFF.

This rearrangement joins TRBV5-1 to TRBJ1-4; TRBD1 matches at 9 bases. V lost 4 bases and J lost 1; bases outside the gene matches: 8. The CDR3 covers 17 residues. The germline CDR1 and CDR2 sequences are SGHRS and YFSETQ. The CDR3 is CASSTGQGPLTNEKLFF. For the CDR3, the DNA is TGCGCCAGCAGCACCGGACAGGGGCCACTAACTAATGAAAAACTGTTTTTT.

The chain has TRBV28 and TRBJ2-7; D not certain. The CDR3 length is 16 residues. Germline V CDR1 and CDR2: MDHEN, SYDVKM. Trimming removed 5 bases from V and 5 bases from J, with 22 bases in between. The chain's CDR3 is CASSPLPSPGTHEQYF. The CDR3 DNA reads TGTGCCAGCAGTCCCCTCCCAAGTCCGGGTACCCACGAGCAGTACTTC.

The genes are TRBV4-3 and TRBJ1-4; D is ambiguous. The CDR3 is 15 residues long. Germline values: CDR1 LGHNA, CDR2 YSLEER. V lost 0 bases and J 4 bases, leaving 9 bases between the germline ends. CDR3 region: CASSQDWAVNEKLFF. CDR3 DNA sequence: TGCGCCAGCAGCCAAGATTGGGCGGTTAATGAAAAACTGTTTTTT.

This chain connects TRBV14 to TRBJ1-1, with D uncertain. The CDR3 spans 14 residues. V lost 4 bases to trimming and J lost 3 bases, with 12 bases between them. Germline values: CDR1 SGHDN, CDR2 FVKESK. The CDR3 loop is CASSLRSAYTEAFF. The CDR3 DNA follows: TGTGCCAGCAGCCTGAGAAGCGCCTACACTGAAGCTTTCTTT.

The chain recombines TRBV3-1 (or the pseudogene TRBV3-2) with TRBJ1-2, with a possible D match to TRBD1 (5 bases). Germline V gene lookup returns CDR1 LGHDT and CDR2 YNNKEL (reference sequence). The ends were cut back, 3 bases at V and 2 bases at J, with 10 bases in the middle. CDR3 size: 14 residues. The CDR3 loop is CASSHRAVNYGYTF. In nucleotides, the CDR3 is TGTGCCAGCAGCCACAGGGCGGTGAACTATGGCTACACCTTC.

V is TRBV4-3 and J is TRBJ2-1; 7 bases fit TRBD2. Per the germline V gene, CDR1 is LGHNA and CDR2 is YSLEER. With V trimmed by 4 bases and J by 12 bases, 15 bases remained unmatched. The CDR3 extends over 15 amino acids. The CDR3: CASSPSGTIYPGQFF. The CDR3 DNA sequence: TGCGCCAGCAGCCCCTCCGGGACTATCTACCCAGGGCAGTTCTTC.

V is TRBV7-9 and J is TRBJ1-1, with D possibly being TRBD1 (5 bases). V lost 5 bases and J lost 7, with 20 bases in between. The CDR3 is 15 residues long. CDR1 and CDR2 from the germline V gene are SEHNR and FQNEAQ (reference sequence). CDR3 region: CASSAGRGRNVEAFF. As DNA, the CDR3 is TGTGCCAGCAGCGCAGGCCGGGGCAGGAACGTTGAAGCTTTCTTT.

This chain links TRBV10-3 with TRBJ1-2; the D gene is possibly TRBD1 (6 bases). CDR1 and CDR2 from the germline V gene are ENHRY and SYGVKD. CDR3 size: 14 residues. The V end was cut by 0 bases, the J end by 2 bases, with 7 bases between. CDR3 residues: CAISESGTNYGYTF. The CDR3 region has the DNA TGTGCCATCAGTGAGTCCGGGACAAACTATGGCTACACCTTC.

The gene calls are TRBV6-5 and TRBJ2-7; TRBD2 matches 7 bases. The V segment lost 4 bases and the J segment 6 bases; nucleotides outside the gene matches: 9. This CDR3 has 14 amino acids. Germline V gene data show CDR1 as MNHEY and CDR2 as SVGAGI. This CDR3 is CASSFGGTWSEQYV. The CDR3, as DNA: TGTGCCAGCAGTTTCGGGGGGACTTGGAGCGAGCAGTACGTC.

The rearrangement links TRBV30 to TRBJ1-5; D remains unclear. The CDR3 covers 12 residues. CDR1 GTSNPN and CDR2 SVGIG come from the germline V gene (reference sequence). Deletions cut 5 bases from V and 10 bases from J, with 15 bases between. Here the CDR3 DNA reads TGTGCCTGGGGGGTCCTTGGCAACCCCCAGCATTTT. It translates to CAWGVLGNPQHF.

The rearrangement uses TRBV4-2 and TRBJ2-1; D gene unclear. The CDR3 totals 14 residues. V shed 6 bases and J shed 7 bases, with 16 bases lying between them. The V gene's germline CDR1 is LGHNA and CDR2 YNFKEQ. CDR3 bases: TGTGCCAGCAGTCAGGTCGGTGATAATAATGAGCAGTTCTTC. This gives the protein CASSQVGDNNEQFF.